The 32 T cell receptor beta chains reported below all come from one sample, sequenced in a study of T cell repertoires in cytomegalovirus infection. TCRdb re-analysed the reads in MiXCR, keeping a single row per CDR3 protein. The table lists 25,000 to 35,000 distinct CDR3 sequences, under 20% of them singletons, with 70% to 90% in the top ten. These TCRs' antigens remain unknown. The starting material was CD8+ T cells from cultured PBMCs, obtained from culture after CMV antigen stimulation. These receptors all stem from a human donor in good health (CMV status not recorded). Some clones in this sample may be carry-over from other donors' samples.

This clonotype was found a few times. The chain has TRBV7-8 and TRBJ1-2, with no clear D. The CDR3 totals 13 residues. Germline V gene data show CDR1 as SGHVS and CDR2 as FQNEAQ. The V and J ends lost 5 bases and 8 bases respectively, with 15 bases between them. The CDR3 loop reads CASSLPGMVGYTF. DNA for the CDR3: TGTGCCAGCAGCCTACCCGGGATGGTAGGCTACACCTTC. The complete variable domain, with remaining parts taken from reference TRBV7-8 and TRBJ1-2, reads GAGVSQSPRYKVAKRGQDVALRCDPISGHVSLFWYQQALGQGPEFLTYFQNEAQLDKSGLPSDRFFAERPEGSVSTLKIQRTQQEDSAVYLCASSLPGMVGYTFGSGTRLTVV.

The chain joins TRBV20-1 to TRBJ2-3, with TRBD1 as a possible D gene (5 bases). The ends were cut back, 4 bases at V and 4 bases at J, with 9 bases in the middle. CDR3 length: 12 amino acids. Germline CDR1 and CDR2: DFQATT and SNEGSKA (reference sequence). CDR3 loop: CSAKQGSDTQYF. CDR3 DNA: TGCAGTGCTAAGCAGGGTTCAGATACGCAGTATTTT.

V and J are TRBV27 and TRBJ2-5, with 8 nucleotides matching TRBD2. J gave up 6 bases and V 4 bases, and 13 bases lay outside the gene matches. Germline V CDR1 and CDR2: MNHEY, SMNVEV (reference sequence). The CDR3 is 16 amino acids. CDR3 sequence (DNA): TGTGCCAGCAGTTATCACAACCCGGGACTAGGACAGACCCAGTACTTC. Amino acid sequence: CASSYHNPGLGQTQYF.

This chain uses TRBV19 with TRBJ1-1, with D unresolved. Germline V gene lookup returns CDR1 LNHDA and CDR2 SQIVND (reference sequence). The CDR3 runs to 11 residues. The V end lost 5 bases, the J end lost 1 base, and 2 bases lay between the germline ends. The CDR3 DNA is TGTGCCAGTAGTTGGAACACTGAAGCTTTCTTT. Protein: CASSWNTEAFF.

This clonotype came up a few times. J is TRBJ1-1 and V is TRBV5-6; TRBD1 is a possible D gene (5 bases). The CDR3 contains 15 residues. V was trimmed by 7 bases and J by 3 bases, leaving 19 bases between them. Germline V gives CDR1 SGHDT, CDR2 YYEEEE. The CDR3 region has the DNA TGTGCCAGCGACCTCCGGGGCGCCGTTTACACTGAAGCTTTCTTT. This codes for CASDLRGAVYTEAFF.

Comment on this clonotype: No conserved phenylalanine or tryptophan ends this CDR3, so it is likely a read error. The J gene is TRBJ2-7, the V gene TRBV7-2; D may be TRBD1 or TRBD2 (5 bases each). Deletions cut 2 bases from V and 2 bases from J, with 7 bases between. This CDR3 has 13 amino acids. Germline V CDR1 and CDR2: SGHTA, FQGNSA. CDR3 loop: CASSLRDPYEQYL. The DNA of the CDR3 is TGTGCCAGCAGCTTAAGGGACCCCTACGAGCAGTACTTA.

This clonotype was counted only a few times. This chain links TRBV7-6 with TRBJ1-6; 9 bases are shared with TRBD1. CDR3 length: 14 amino acids. The germline V gene encodes CDR1 SGHVS and CDR2 FNYEAQ. The V segment lost 6 bases and the J segment 6 bases; nucleotides outside the gene matches: 3. CDR3 nucleotides: TGTGCCAGCAGAAAGGGACAGGGTAATTCACCCCTCCACTTT. As protein: CASRKGQGNSPLHF.

In its sample, this clonotype was seen a few times. The chain carries TRBV12-3 or TRBV12-4 and TRBJ1-5, with D uncertain. The V end was cut by 3 bases, the J end by 4 bases, with 10 bases between. The CDR3 is made up of 14 amino acids. The CDR3 DNA follows: TGTGCCAGCAGTTTGGCAGGAGGTAATCAGCCCCAGCATTTT. This translates into CASSLAGGNQPQHF.

The V call is TRBV7-3, the J call TRBJ2-1, with a weak D call TRBD2 (7 bases). V dropped 5 bases and J dropped 5 bases, with 22 bases sitting between them. Looked up from germline, CDR1 is SGHTA and CDR2 is FQGTGA. The CDR3 has 17 residues. CDR3 bases: TGTGCCAGCAGCCCCCTCCCGCTCGGGGGGCGGCACAATGAGCAGTTCTTC. Translated, it gives CASSPLPLGGRHNEQFF. Together with reference TRBV7-3 and TRBJ2-1, the CDR3 gives the full variable domain: GAGVSQTPSNKVTEKGKYVELRCDPISGHTALYWYRQSLGQGPEFLIYFQGTGAADDSGLPNDRFFAVRPEGSVSTLKIQRTERGDSAVYLCASSPLPLGGRHNEQFFGPGTRLTVL.

The gene calls are TRBV7-9 and TRBJ1-1; a possible D gene is TRBD1 (6 bases). This CDR3 is built from 14 residues. V was pared by 6 bases and J by 4 bases, with 15 bases between. From germline, CDR1 is SEHNR and CDR2 FQNEAQ (reference sequence). The CDR3 region has the DNA TGTGCCAGCAGGTACAGGGATGTGGCCACTGAAGCTTTCTTT. Its translation: CASRYRDVATEAFF.

The chain couples TRBV4-3 to TRBJ2-1; 8 bases line up with TRBD1. Trimming at V came to 3 bases and at J to 10 bases, leaving 5 bases not matched to a gene. In germline, CDR1 is LGHNA, CDR2 YSLEER. The CDR3 is 13 amino acids. The CDR3 DNA reads as TGCGCCAGCAGCCAGGACAGGGATATAGAGCAGTTCTTC. It yields the protein CASSQDRDIEQFF.

The chain is built from TRBV14 and TRBJ2-3; D is undetermined. Trimming left V 4 bases short and J 0 bases short, with 8 bases between. The germline V gene encodes CDR1 SGHDN and CDR2 FVKESK. This CDR3 has 14 amino acids. The CDR3 nucleotides read TGTGCCAGCAGCCCCGAGGTTAGCACAGATACGCAGTATTTT. This translates into CASSPEVSTDTQYF.

The chain recombines TRBV7-9 with TRBJ2-5; TRBD2 is a possible D gene (6 bases). The germline V and J ends were trimmed by 1 base and 3 bases, with 6 bases remaining between them. The germline V gene encodes CDR1 SEHNR and CDR2 FQNEAQ (reference sequence). CDR3 length: 13 residues. The CDR3 sequence: CASSLGGKETQYF. The CDR3 DNA reads TGTGCCAGCAGCTTAGGCGGGAAAGAGACCCAGTACTTC. Based on the CDR3 plus reference TRBV7-9 and TRBJ2-5, the full variable domain is DTGVSQNPRHKITKRGQNVTFRCDPISEHNRLYWYRQTLGQGPEFLTYFQNEAQLEKSRLLSDRFSAERPKGSFSTLEIQRTEQGDSAMYLCASSLGGKETQYFGPGTRLLVL.

In its sample, this clonotype was seen a few times. The chain carries TRBV20-1 and TRBJ2-2, with D perhaps TRBD1 (5 bases). Germline CDR1 is DFQATT and CDR2 is SNEGSKA (reference sequence). V was shortened by 1 base and J by 0 bases, with 12 bases between the two germline ends. The CDR3 sequence is 16 residues long. CDR3 loop: CSARVWGRSNTGELFF. The CDR3 nucleotides are TGCAGTGCTAGAGTATGGGGCAGGTCGAACACCGGGGAGCTGTTTTTT.

A remark on this clonotype: The germline gene is not matched at one end of the junction; a read error may be the cause. V and J are TRBV7-8 and TRBJ2-5; a weak D match, TRBD1 (6 bases). Germline CDR1 and CDR2: SGHVS and FQNEAQ. The CDR3 has 13 amino acids. The CDR3 nucleotides are TGTGCCAGCAGCTTACAGGGACAAGAGACACAGTACTTC. Translating it yields CASSLQGQETQYF.

This clonotype has just a few counts. V gene TRBV4-3 combines with J gene TRBJ1-4; D not certain. The V end lost 0 bases, the J end lost 8 bases, and 19 bases lay between the germline ends. The germline CDR1 and CDR2 sequences are LGHNA and YSLEER. The CDR3 runs to 17 residues. The CDR3 here is CASSQDTNPIRVEKLFF. In DNA form, the CDR3 reads TGCGCCAGCAGCCAAGATACCAACCCGATTCGTGTGGAAAAACTGTTTTTT.

The V call is TRBV14, the J call TRBJ1-1; D may be TRBD1 (6 bases). V gave up 8 bases and J gave up 4 bases, with 14 bases separating them. Germline CDR1 SGHDN, CDR2 FVKESK. This CDR3 is built from 13 residues. The CDR3 DNA reads TGTGCCAGCTCCCACAGGGAGGGCACTGAAGCTTTCTTT. It encodes CASSHREGTEAFF.

This clonotype occurred a few times. CDR3 in amino acids: CASSQDEIRSSGYNSPLHF. As DNA, the CDR3 is TGCGCCAGCAGCCAAGATGAAATCCGTTCGTCAGGCTATAATTCACCCCTCCACTTT. The chain couples TRBV4-3 to TRBJ1-6, with D hard to call. The CDR3 is 19 amino acids. The V end was cut by 0 bases, the J end by 3 bases, with 18 bases between. Germline V gives CDR1 LGHNA, CDR2 YSLEER.

This rearrangement joins TRBV12-5 to TRBJ1-2; TRBD1 is a possible D gene (5 bases). Germline assignment: CDR1 LGHNT and CDR2 FRNRAP. CDR3 length: 13 amino acids. The germline V and J ends were trimmed by 0 bases and 6 bases, with 8 bases remaining between them. The CDR3 region is CASGLVGGDGYTF. The CDR3, as DNA: TGTGCTAGTGGTTTGGTCGGGGGTGATGGCTACACCTTC.

J is TRBJ1-5 and V is TRBV6-2 or TRBV6-3; D uncertain. V lost 0 bases and J lost 6, with 3 bases in between. This CDR3 is 12 amino acids long. Germline loops: CDR1 MNHEY, CDR2 SVGEGT. The CDR3 loop reads CASSYSGQPQHF. Here the CDR3 DNA reads TGTGCCAGCAGTTACTCAGGTCAGCCCCAGCATTTT.

This clonotype was seen more than once but under ten times. This sequence joins TRBV7-9 and TRBJ2-1, with TRBD2 matching over 8 bases. The V and J ends lost 4 bases and 6 bases, in that order; junction bases with no gene match: 11. Per germline, CDR1 SEHNR and CDR2 FQNEAQ (reference sequence). CDR3 size: 16 residues. This CDR3 is CASSSSGSTFGNEQFF. The CDR3 coding sequence is TGTGCCAGCAGCTCCAGCGGGAGCACTTTCGGCAATGAGCAGTTCTTC.

The chain employs TRBV3-1 and TRBJ2-3; weak D call: TRBD1 (6 bases). The ends were cut back, 0 bases at V and 7 bases at J, with 8 bases in the middle. The germline CDR1 and CDR2 sequences are LGHDT and YNNKEL (reference sequence). The CDR3 is 13 amino acids. The DNA of the CDR3 is TGTGCCAGCAGCCAAGAGGACAGCTATACGCAGTATTTT. The encoded protein is CASSQEDSYTQYF.

This clonotype has more than one count but fewer than ten. V is TRBV11-2 and J is TRBJ2-7; 9 bases are shared with TRBD2. This CDR3 is built from 17 residues. Germline loops: CDR1 SGHAT, CDR2 FQNNGV. With V trimmed by 1 base and J by 3 bases, 10 bases remained unmatched. The CDR3 sequence: CASSLAPPTSGNYEQYF. The CDR3 DNA reads TGTGCCAGCAGCTTAGCCCCACCGACTAGCGGAAACTACGAGCAGTACTTC.

Here the CDR3 reads CSAVATFGLAAGGPVYEQYF. As DNA, the CDR3 is TGCAGTGCAGTCGCAACCTTCGGACTAGCGGCCGGAGGTCCAGTGTACGAGCAGTACTTC. J is TRBJ2-7 and V is TRBV20-1; 10 bases fit TRBD2. V was pared by 6 bases and J by 4 bases, with 27 bases of the junction left unmatched. CDR3 length: 20 amino acids. Germline CDR1 is DFQATT and CDR2 is SNEGSKA (reference sequence).

This clonotype was detected many times. The rearrangement joins TRBV10-3 to TRBJ2-1; 8 bases match TRBD1. J gave up 11 bases and V 11 bases, and 5 bases lay outside the gene matches. The CDR3 consists of 10 residues. Germline CDR1 is ENHRY and CDR2 is SYGVKD. CDR3 DNA: TGTGCCGTCCGACAGGGGCAGCAGTTCTTC. This sequence encodes CAVRQGQQFF.

CDR3 in DNA: TGCAGTGCCCAGAGGGGGGGCAAGAACACTGAAGCTTTCTTT. Translating gives CSAQRGGKNTEAFF. The chain carries TRBV20-1 and TRBJ1-1; possible D gene TRBD1, 6 bases. The CDR3 extends over 14 amino acids. Trimming cost V 6 bases and J 1 base, with 15 bases left between them. CDR1 DFQATT and CDR2 SNEGSKA come from the germline V gene (reference sequence).

This chain connects TRBV7-3 to TRBJ2-5; D is possibly TRBD2 (5 bases). The V and J ends lost 4 bases and 5 bases respectively, with 17 bases between them. Germline values: CDR1 SGHTA, CDR2 FQGTGA. This CDR3 spans 15 amino acids. For the CDR3, the DNA is TGTGCCAGCAGCTCCACCCCCCGGGCGGGCGAGACCCAGTACTTC. It yields the protein CASSSTPRAGETQYF. Filled out from reference TRBV7-3 and TRBJ2-5, the complete variable domain reads GAGVSQTPSNKVTEKGKYVELRCDPISGHTALYWYRQSLGQGPEFLIYFQGTGAADDSGLPNDRFFAVRPEGSVSTLKIQRTERGDSAVYLCASSSTPRAGETQYFGPGTRLLVL.

This clonotype was detected only once. The J gene is TRBJ1-4, the V gene TRBV10-2; 11 nucleotides align to TRBD1. The germline V gene encodes CDR1 WSHSY and CDR2 SAAADI. V was clipped by 8 bases and J by 5 bases; unmatched bases: 4. The CDR3 contains 14 residues. This CDR3 is CASGGTGGNEKLFF. CDR3 DNA sequence: TGCGCCAGCGGCGGGACAGGGGGAAATGAAAAACTGTTTTTT.

This clonotype was found a few times. The J gene is TRBJ2-4, the V gene TRBV3-1; TRBD2 matches 7 bases. The CDR3 totals 15 residues. Germline V gene data show CDR1 as LGHDT and CDR2 as YNNKEL (reference sequence). Trimming took 3 bases from V and 6 from J; bases not matched to a gene: 8. CDR3 in amino acids: CASSQRTSDRNIQYF. CDR3 sequence (DNA): TGTGCCAGCAGCCAGCGAACTAGCGATCGAAACATTCAGTACTTC. Using reference TRBV3-1 and TRBJ2-4 for the parts outside the CDR3, the full variable domain is DTAVSQTPKYLVTQMGNDKSIKCEQNLGHDTMYWYKQDSKKFLKIMFSYNNKELIINETVPNRFSPKSPDKAHLNLHINSLELGDSAVYFCASSQRTSDRNIQYFGAGTRLSVL.

The V gene is TRBV18, the J gene TRBJ2-5; tentatively, D is TRBD1 or TRBD2 (5 bases each). Between the trimmed V and J ends, which lost 10 bases and 3 bases, there was a span of 15 bases. Germline loops: CDR1 KGHSH, CDR2 LQKENI. The CDR3 has 13 residues. The CDR3 sequence: CATKTRGEETQYF. CDR3 bases: TGTGCCACGAAAACCAGAGGGGAAGAGACCCAGTACTTC.

This clonotype has only a few counts. The rearrangement links TRBV4-1 to TRBJ2-7; D unresolved. The CDR3 length is 13 residues. Between the trimmed V and J ends, which lost 1 base and 3 bases, there was a span of 7 bases. The germline V gene encodes CDR1 MGHRA and CDR2 YSYEKL. This CDR3 is CASSQVGHYEQYF. The CDR3 coding sequence is TGCGCCAGCAGCCAAGTTGGCCACTACGAGCAGTACTTC.

The V and J genes are TRBV7-6 and TRBJ1-1; TRBD1 aligns across 7 bases. V trimming: 4 bases; J trimming: 1 base; junction bases outside the gene matches: 12. The length of the CDR3 is 17 residues. Germline V gene data show CDR1 as SGHVS and CDR2 as FNYEAQ. The CDR3 loop is CASSSNPRQGGNTEAFF. Written as DNA, the CDR3 is TGTGCCAGCAGCTCCAACCCAAGACAGGGAGGGAACACTGAAGCTTTCTTT.